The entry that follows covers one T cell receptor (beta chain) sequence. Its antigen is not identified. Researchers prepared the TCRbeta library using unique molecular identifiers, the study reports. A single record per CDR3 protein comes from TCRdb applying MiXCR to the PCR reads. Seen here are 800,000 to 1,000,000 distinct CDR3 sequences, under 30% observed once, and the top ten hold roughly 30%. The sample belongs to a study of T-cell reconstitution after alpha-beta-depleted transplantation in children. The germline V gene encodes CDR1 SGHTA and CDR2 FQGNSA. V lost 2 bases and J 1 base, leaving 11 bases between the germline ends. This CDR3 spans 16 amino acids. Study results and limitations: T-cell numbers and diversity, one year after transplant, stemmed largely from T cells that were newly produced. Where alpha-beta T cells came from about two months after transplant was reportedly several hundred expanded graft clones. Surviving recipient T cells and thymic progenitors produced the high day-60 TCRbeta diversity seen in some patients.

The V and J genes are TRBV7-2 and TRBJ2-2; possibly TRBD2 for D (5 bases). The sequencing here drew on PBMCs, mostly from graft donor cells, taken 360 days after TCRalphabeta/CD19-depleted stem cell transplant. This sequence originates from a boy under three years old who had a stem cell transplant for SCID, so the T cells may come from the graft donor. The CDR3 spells CASSLILSGNTGELFF. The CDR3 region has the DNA TGTGCCAGCAGCTTAATATTGAGCGGGAACACCGGGGAGCTGTTTTTT.